The 18 T cell receptor beta chains below come from one sample, sequenced in a study of regulatory T cells in long-lasting Graves disease. The TCR beta library used iRepertoire HTBI primers with Arm-PCR amplification of CDR3. TCRdb independently ran MiXCR on the multiplex PCR reads; one entry per CDR3 protein. The table has 360,000 or so distinct CDR3 sequences, over 15% seen once. The time point here: newly diagnosed GD, antithyroid drugs for less than 3 months. Construction of the TCR library relied on RNA isolated from PBMCs. The same sample was also used in a study of T cells in Graves' hyperthyroidism and ophthalmopathy.

The sample here was peripheral blood mononuclear cells (PBMCs), taken at new diagnosis, from a patient treated with antithyroid drugs. The receptors shown here come from a man between 35 and 55 years old with Graves disease.

This chain connects TRBV28 to TRBJ1-2; a weak D match, TRBD1 (5 bases). Germline loops: CDR1 MDHEN, CDR2 SYDVKM. The ends were cut back, 8 bases at V and 1 base at J, with 20 bases in the middle. CDR3 length: 16 amino acids. The DNA for the CDR3 is TGTGCCAGCGGATATCAGGGCAGTTTGTATAACTATGGCTACACCTTC. Its translation: CASGYQGSLYNYGYTF.

Turning to this clonotype: A read error is possible here, since a much larger clone lies one base away. The chain couples TRBV7-3 to TRBJ2-1; D is unresolved. The CDR3 runs to 13 residues. Trimming pared 4 bases from V and 8 bases from J, leaving 12 bases between. CDR1 is SGHTA, CDR2 FQGTGA, per germline. In nucleotides, the CDR3 is TGTGCCAGCAGCTCCCAGTACCTGGATGAGCAGTTCTTC. It is translated as CASSSQYLDEQFF. The variable domain in full, completed from reference TRBV7-3 and TRBJ2-1, reads GAGVSQTPSNKVTEKGKYVELRCDPISGHTALYWYRQSLGQGPEFLIYFQGTGAADDSGLPNDRFFAVRPEGSVSTLKIQRTERGDSAVYLCASSSQYLDEQFFGPGTRLTVL.

This clonotype was recorded a few times. The rearrangement uses TRBV12-3 or TRBV12-4 and TRBJ2-1; tentatively, D is TRBD1 or TRBD2 (5 bases each). Trimming cost V 10 bases and J 7 bases, with 20 bases left between them. The CDR3 runs 14 residues. The CDR3, as DNA: TGTGCCACCCGCCTGGGACGCTTGGAGAATGAGCAGTTCTTC. It yields the protein CATRLGRLENEQFF.

This chain connects TRBV10-2 to TRBJ1-5; 8 nucleotides line up with TRBD1. With 4 bases clipped from V and 6 bases from J, the junction kept 2 bases outside the gene matches. CDR3 length equals 13 residues. Germline loops: CDR1 WSHSY, CDR2 SAAADI. This chain's CDR3 is CASSGTGFQPQHF. The CDR3 coding sequence is TGCGCCAGCAGTGGGACAGGGTTTCAGCCCCAGCATTTT.

CDR3 DNA: TGTGCCAGCTCACCACCCGGGACTAGCGGGGGGGGCACAGATACGCAGTATTTT. Its translation: CASSPPGTSGGGTDTQYF. The chain employs TRBV18 and TRBJ2-3; 16 bases agree with TRBD2. Germline values: CDR1 KGHSH, CDR2 LQKENI. This CDR3 spans 18 amino acids. After removal of 0 bases from V and 1 base from J, the junction contained 1 base not matched to a gene. The complete variable domain, with remaining parts taken from reference TRBV18 and TRBJ2-3, reads NAGVMQNPRHLVRRRGQEARLRCSPMKGHSHVYWYRQLPEEGLKFMVYLQKENIIDESGMPKERFSAEFPKEGPSILRIQQVVRGDSAAYFCASSPPGTSGGGTDTQYFGPGTRLTVL.

The chain carries TRBV7-8 and TRBJ1-6, with TRBD1 matching 11 bases. Germline V gene data show CDR1 as SGHVS and CDR2 as FQNEAQ. With 5 bases clipped from V and 9 bases from J, the junction kept 9 bases outside the gene matches. The CDR3 extends over 16 amino acids. Here the CDR3 reads CASSTDRGRLGSPLHF. Here the CDR3 DNA reads TGTGCCAGCAGCACGGACAGGGGGCGCCTAGGTTCACCCCTCCACTTT.

This clonotype was found many times. The chain combines TRBV19 with TRBJ1-1; D is ambiguous. The CDR3 extends over 12 amino acids. V was shortened by 3 bases and J by 5 bases, with 7 bases between the two germline ends. Germline V gene sequence: CDR1 LNHDA, CDR2 SQIVND (reference sequence). CDR3: CASSIRGTEAFF. DNA of the CDR3: TGTGCCAGTAGTATTAGAGGTACTGAAGCTTTCTTT.

This clonotype was detected many times. The V gene is TRBV12-3 or TRBV12-4, the J gene TRBJ2-2; 12 nucleotides align to TRBD1. The CDR3 length is 15 residues. V shed 6 bases and J 5 bases; nucleotides not matched to a gene: 4. CDR3 loop: CASSRDRGRTGELFF. The CDR3 nucleotides are TGTGCCAGCAGCCGGGACAGGGGGCGTACCGGGGAGCTGTTTTTT.

The gene calls are TRBV11-3 and TRBJ2-5; D unresolved. The J call could be wrong; TRBJ2-1 is a better fit for the DNA end. Germline V CDR1 and CDR2: SGHNT, YENEEA. The CDR3 runs 13 residues. The CDR3 bases are TGTGCCAGCAGCCCCTTCGAATCAGCTGAGCAGTTCTTC. It translates to CASSPFESAEQFF.

This clonotype was observed a handful of times. The chain joins TRBV6-5 to TRBJ1-2; the D is unclear. Trimming removed 0 bases at V and 8 bases at J, with 10 bases between. Germline CDR1 MNHEY, CDR2 SVGAGI. The CDR3 is 13 amino acids. The CDR3 DNA reads TGTGCCAGCAGTTACTCGACTGGAGGGGGCTACACCTTC. Translated: CASSYSTGGGYTF.

This clonotype came up many times. The chain couples TRBV11-2 to TRBJ2-1; D is ambiguous. This CDR3 has 12 residues. The germline V gene has CDR1 SGHAT and CDR2 FQNNGV. The V end lost 7 bases, the J end lost 7 bases, and 11 bases lay between the germline ends. The CDR3 nucleotides are TGTGCCAGCACGCTCGGCGGAAATGAGCAGTTCTTC. Encoded protein: CASTLGGNEQFF.

The chain joins TRBV9 to TRBJ1-2; 7 bases match TRBD1. The CDR3 length is 15 residues. The ends lost 4 bases at V and 6 bases at J; junction bases unmatched: 12. CDR1 and CDR2 from the germline V gene are SGDLS and YYNGEE. In DNA form, the CDR3 reads TGTGCCAGCAGCCCCGCCTTTTTGACAGGGCATGGCTACACCTTC. Translation: CASSPAFLTGHGYTF.

This clonotype was picked up a small number of times. V gene TRBV9 combines with J gene TRBJ1-6; TRBD1 is a possible D gene (5 bases). Germline V gives CDR1 SGDLS, CDR2 YYNGEE. V lost 6 bases and J lost 6, with 16 bases in between. CDR3 length: 15 residues. The CDR3 sequence: CASTRSGGPNSPLHF. In DNA, the CDR3 is TGTGCCAGCACCCGTAGTGGGGGACCTAATTCACCCCTCCACTTT.

This chain links TRBV5-1 with TRBJ1-2; 7 nucleotides align to TRBD1. The CDR3 contains 15 residues. The V segment lost 4 bases and the J segment 6 bases; nucleotides outside the gene matches: 12. Germline CDR1 reads SGHRS; CDR2 reads YFSETQ. The CDR3 DNA reads TGCGCCAGCAGCAAAACCGACAGGGCTGCGGATGGCTACACCTTC. Encoded protein: CASSKTDRAADGYTF.

This clonotype appeared a few times. The V call is TRBV18, the J call TRBJ2-5, with 8 bases fitting TRBD2. This CDR3 is built from 13 residues. Trimming removed 6 bases from V and 3 bases from J; junction bases left unmatched: 3. Looked up from germline, CDR1 is KGHSH and CDR2 is LQKENI. Here the CDR3 reads CASSQRGKETQYF. The CDR3 region has the DNA TGTGCCAGCTCCCAGCGGGGGAAAGAGACCCAGTACTTC.

As for this clonotype: A far larger clone is only one base removed, so a read error is likely. The gene calls are TRBV7-9 and TRBJ2-5; 13 nucleotides align to TRBD2. Germline V gives CDR1 SEHNR, CDR2 FQNEAQ (reference sequence). The CDR3 consists of 18 residues. CDR3 protein: CTSSLGLAGAYHQETQYF. In nucleotides, the CDR3 is TGTACCAGCAGCCTTGGACTAGCGGGGGCCTACCACCAAGAGACCCAGTACTTC.

This clonotype was seen repeatedly, ten times or more. The chain uses TRBV11-2 and TRBJ2-1; D is undetermined. The CDR3 length is 15 residues. V was shortened by 5 bases and J by 5 bases, with 16 bases between the two germline ends. Germline CDR1 reads SGHAT; CDR2 reads FQNNGV. The CDR3 nucleotides read TGTGCCAGCAGCCCTCAGGTGGGTTTGAACAATGAGCAGTTCTTC. Translating it yields CASSPQVGLNNEQFF.

This chain connects TRBV6-2 or TRBV6-3 to TRBJ1-4, with a tentative D call TRBD1 (5 bases). V gave up 6 bases and J gave up 0 bases, with 8 bases separating them. This CDR3 contains 14 residues. The germline V gene has CDR1 MNHEY and CDR2 SVGEGT. The CDR3 DNA reads as TGTGCCAGCAGAGCAGGGTCAACTAATGAAAAACTGTTTTTT. Translating gives CASRAGSTNEKLFF.